The 23 T cell receptor beta chains in this list originate from one sample, sequenced in a study of T cells in Graves' hyperthyroidism and ophthalmopathy. TCR beta CDR3 region amplification was performed from RNA transcripts. Carried out on the TCR CDR3, a first-round RT-PCR used the HTBI primer set. TCRdb reanalysed the multiplex PCR reads using MiXCR and keeps one entry per CDR3 protein. The data show around 500,000 distinct CDR3 sequences, roughly 22% seen once. The sample taken for sequencing was blood. Receptors originate from a woman in her 70s with Graves' ophthalmopathy.

This clonotype was seen a few times. This chain links TRBV5-1 with TRBJ2-2; TRBD2 agrees at 8 bases. CDR3 length: 18 residues. CDR1 and CDR2 from the germline V gene are SGHRS and YFSETQ. V shed 4 bases and J 0 bases; nucleotides not matched to a gene: 11. This CDR3 reads CASSPSLTSGPNTGELFF. CDR3 nucleotide sequence: TGCGCCAGCAGCCCCAGCCTCACTAGCGGCCCGAACACCGGGGAGCTGTTTTTT.

This clonotype was detected many times. The chain joins TRBV18 to TRBJ2-7; no firm D call. The V gene lost 4 bases and the J gene lost 3 bases, with 7 bases spanning the gap. The CDR3 spans 12 residues. The germline V gene has CDR1 KGHSH and CDR2 LQKENI. This CDR3 reads CASSRRRYEQYF. As DNA, the CDR3 is TGTGCCAGCTCACGACGGCGCTACGAGCAGTACTTC.

This clonotype was observed a few times. This chain links TRBV29-1 with TRBJ2-1; possible D gene TRBD2, 6 bases. Trimming took off 3 bases at V and 1 base at J, with 19 bases between the two ends. The CDR3 totals 17 residues. Germline CDR1 and CDR2: SQVTM and ANQGSEA. The CDR3 reads CSVDGYTGDFSYNEQFF. The CDR3 DNA sequence: TGCAGCGTTGACGGTTATACGGGGGACTTTTCCTACAATGAGCAGTTCTTC.

This rearrangement joins TRBV12-3 or TRBV12-4 to TRBJ2-7; TRBD2 agrees at 8 bases. The ends lost 3 bases at V and 2 bases at J; junction bases unmatched: 18. The CDR3 is 19 amino acids. The CDR3 nucleotides read TGTGCCAGCAGTTTTGTGGCTAGCGGGCATCTCATCCAGACCTACGAGCAGTACTTC. Translated, it gives CASSFVASGHLIQTYEQYF.

This clonotype has only a few counts. The rearrangement links TRBV15 to TRBJ2-5, with D tentatively TRBD2 (6 bases). Germline CDR1 LNHNV, CDR2 YYDKDF (reference sequence). This CDR3 comprises 14 residues. V was shortened by 2 bases and J by 5 bases, with 12 bases between the two germline ends. DNA of the CDR3: TGTGCCACCAGCAGAAGACGGGGGAGGGAGACCCAGTACTTC. It translates to CATSRRRGRETQYF.

This clonotype was seen many times. V gene TRBV12-3 or TRBV12-4 combines with J gene TRBJ2-1; the D is unclear. The CDR3 runs to 12 residues. Trimming took 10 bases from V and 0 from J, leaving 7 bases between them. This CDR3 is CATGSSYNEQFF. CDR3 DNA sequence: TGTGCCACCGGATCCTCCTACAATGAGCAGTTCTTC.

The chain couples TRBV5-4 to TRBJ2-5; tentative D call: TRBD2 (6 bases). CDR3 length: 14 residues. Germline CDR1 SGHNT, CDR2 YYREEE (reference sequence). Trimming removed 5 bases at V and 5 bases at J, with 16 bases between. CDR3 loop: CASSLEGGRETQYF. The CDR3, as DNA: TGTGCCAGCAGTTTAGAGGGAGGACGGGAGACCCAGTACTTC. The full variable domain, rest sourced from reference TRBV5-4 and TRBJ2-5, is ETGVTQSPTHLIKTRGQQVTLRCSSQSGHNTVSWYQQALGQGPQFIFQYYREEENGRGNFPPRFSGLQFPNYSSELNVNALELDDSALYLCASSLEGGRETQYFGPGTRLLVL.

This clonotype was seen a handful of times. This chain uses TRBV5-6 with TRBJ1-5, with TRBD1 matching 7 bases. V shed 4 bases, J shed 5 bases, and the junction held 9 bases outside the gene matches. The CDR3 runs to 15 residues. Germline values: CDR1 SGHDT, CDR2 YYEEEE. CDR3 sequence: CASSQVNRGDQPQHF. The CDR3, as DNA: TGTGCCAGCAGCCAAGTTAACAGGGGAGATCAGCCCCAGCATTTT.

This sequence joins TRBV20-1 and TRBJ1-5; possible D gene TRBD1, 5 bases. Germline CDR1 is DFQATT and CDR2 is SNEGSKA (reference sequence). The CDR3 is 16 amino acids. V lost 4 bases and J lost 0, with 16 bases in between. The CDR3 DNA is TGCAGTGCTATGGACACCCGGCTAAGTAGCAATCAGCCCCAGCATTTT. Its protein is CSAMDTRLSSNQPQHF.

This clonotype was picked up a small number of times. The V and J genes are TRBV7-9 and TRBJ2-7; 7 bases are shared with TRBD2. Germline loops: CDR1 SEHNR, CDR2 FQNEAQ (reference sequence). V gave up 1 base and J gave up 3 bases; unmatched junction bases: 12. This CDR3 spans 17 amino acids. Here the CDR3 DNA reads TGTGCCAGCAGCTTAGATGGCTCGCGGGAGAGGTTCTACGAGCAGTACTTC. It codes for CASSLDGSRERFYEQYF.

The chain recombines TRBV3-1 with TRBJ2-4, with 10 bases lining up with TRBD2. CDR1 and CDR2 (germline): LGHDT, YNNKEL (reference sequence). This CDR3 contains 15 residues. V lost 4 bases, J lost 4 bases, and 4 bases stayed unmatched. The DNA for the CDR3 is TGTGCCAGCAGCCCACTAGCGGGGCCAAAAAACATTCAGTACTTC. This encodes CASSPLAGPKNIQYF.

This clonotype appeared a few times. This sequence joins TRBV7-2 and TRBJ2-7; TRBD2 matches at 10 bases. V lost 5 bases, J lost 0 bases, and 4 bases stayed unmatched. The CDR3 extends over 15 amino acids. Germline V CDR1 and CDR2: SGHTA, FQGNSA. CDR3 residues: CASSAGLAFSYEQYF. In DNA, the CDR3 is TGTGCCAGCAGCGCGGGACTAGCGTTCTCCTACGAGCAGTACTTC. The full variable domain, its missing parts supplied by reference TRBV7-2 and TRBJ2-7, is GAGVSQSPSNKVTEKGKDVELRCDPISGHTALYWYRQSLGQGLEFLIYFQGNSAPDKSGLPSDRFSAERTGGSVSTLTIQRTQQEDSAVYLCASSAGLAFSYEQYFGPGTRLTVT.

This sequence joins TRBV5-6 and TRBJ2-1, with TRBD2 matching 12 bases. This CDR3 region has 16 residues. Per germline, CDR1 SGHDT and CDR2 YYEEEE. After removal of 3 bases from V and 3 bases from J, the junction contained 4 bases not matched to a gene. The CDR3 here is CASSSKGLAGYNEQFF. In DNA, the CDR3 is TGTGCCAGCAGCTCGAAGGGACTAGCGGGCTACAATGAGCAGTTCTTC. Full variable domain (outside the CDR3, taken from reference TRBV5-6 and TRBJ2-1): DAGVTQSPTHLIKTRGQQVTLRCSPKSGHDTVSWYQQALGQGPQFIFQYYEEEERQRGNFPDRFSGHQFPNYSSELNVNALLLGDSALYLCASSSKGLAGYNEQFFGPGTRLTVL.

CDR3 amino acids: CASSRSKREGVAETQYF. DNA of the CDR3: TGTGCCAGCAGCCGCTCGAAGCGGGAGGGGGTGGCAGAGACCCAGTACTTC. The chain has TRBV6-1 and TRBJ2-5; the match to TRBD2 covers 10 bases. CDR1 MNHNS and CDR2 SASEGT come from the germline V gene. This CDR3 comprises 17 residues. V shed 6 bases and J 4 bases; nucleotides not matched to a gene: 14.

The chain combines TRBV19 with TRBJ2-3, with 9 bases fitting TRBD2. This CDR3 region has 19 residues. Losses at the gene ends were 3 bases for V and 3 bases for J; bases not matched to a gene: 16. Germline V lookup: CDR1 LNHDA, CDR2 SQIVND (reference sequence). CDR3 region: CASSINSGSVFSGTDTQYF. CDR3 DNA: TGTGCCAGTAGTATTAATAGCGGGAGTGTGTTCTCGGGAACAGATACGCAGTATTTT.

This clonotype was picked up a small number of times. The chain joins TRBV6-5 to TRBJ2-3, with TRBD2 matching 9 bases. Trimming removed 2 bases from V and 6 bases from J; junction bases left unmatched: 15. Germline V gives CDR1 MNHEY, CDR2 SVGAGI. The CDR3 has 18 amino acids. The CDR3 spells CASSYGRVGLASGDTQYF. For the CDR3, the DNA is TGTGCCAGCAGTTACGGACGGGTTGGACTAGCGTCAGGGGATACGCAGTATTTT.

In this sample, this clonotype turned up a few times. The V call is TRBV19, the J call TRBJ1-4; D is uncertain. This CDR3 comprises 13 residues. Germline V gene lookup returns CDR1 LNHDA and CDR2 SQIVND (reference sequence). Trimming pared 5 bases from V and 8 bases from J, leaving 12 bases between. This chain's CDR3 is CASSRKGGEKLFF. The CDR3 DNA is TGTGCCAGTAGTCGGAAGGGTGGCGAAAAACTGTTTTTT.

This clonotype was found a few times. The CDR3: CASSQMAGQPQHF. In nucleotides, the CDR3 is TGTGCCAGCAGCCAAATGGCGGGACAGCCCCAGCATTTT. The rearrangement uses TRBV3-1 and TRBJ1-5, with D unresolved. This CDR3 spans 13 amino acids. V dropped 2 bases and J dropped 7 bases, with 9 bases sitting between them. CDR1 and CDR2 from the germline V gene are LGHDT and YNNKEL (reference sequence).

The sample holds a few counts of this clonotype. The gene calls are TRBV19 and TRBJ1-2; D is possibly TRBD1 (5 bases). There are 13 residues in the CDR3. The germline V and J ends were trimmed by 3 bases and 6 bases, with 11 bases remaining between them. Germline V gene data show CDR1 as LNHDA and CDR2 as SQIVND (reference sequence). The CDR3 bases are TGTGCCAGTAGTATCAGGGTCAGGAATGGCTACACCTTC. Its protein is CASSIRVRNGYTF.

This clonotype was seen ten or more times. The chain recombines TRBV7-2 with TRBJ2-1; 9 positions match TRBD2. Germline loops: CDR1 SGHTA, CDR2 FQGNSA. This CDR3 contains 16 residues. V lost 4 bases to trimming and J lost 7 bases; unmatched junction nucleotides: 11. CDR3 residues: CASSSRGSGRLNEQFF. CDR3 sequence (DNA): TGTGCCAGCAGCTCTCGAGGCAGCGGGAGGCTTAATGAGCAGTTCTTC.

The chain has TRBV7-2 and TRBJ1-5; no firm D call. The CDR3 consists of 14 residues. CDR1 SGHTA and CDR2 FQGNSA come from the germline V gene. V was trimmed by 1 base and J by 7 bases, leaving 11 bases between them. This CDR3 reads CASSLGSGYQPQHF. The CDR3, as DNA: TGTGCCAGCAGCTTAGGATCGGGGTACCAGCCCCAGCATTTT. The full variable domain, in which reference TRBV7-2 and TRBJ1-5 provide the parts outside the CDR3, is GAGVSQSPSNKVTEKGKDVELRCDPISGHTALYWYRQSLGQGLEFLIYFQGNSAPDKSGLPSDRFSAERTGGSVSTLTIQRTQQEDSAVYLCASSLGSGYQPQHFGDGTRLSIL.

A single count supports this clonotype. The V and J genes are TRBV15 and TRBJ1-5; D uncertain. Trimming removed 0 bases from V and 7 bases from J, with 7 bases in between. Germline V lookup: CDR1 LNHNV, CDR2 YYDKDF (reference sequence). The length of the CDR3 is 13 residues. DNA for the CDR3: TGTGCCACCAGCAGAGAGAGATTCCAGCCCCAGCATTTT. It codes for CATSRERFQPQHF.

This clonotype was seen only a few times. This chain uses TRBV30 with TRBJ2-7; D is possibly TRBD1 or TRBD2 (5 bases each). Germline V gene lookup returns CDR1 GTSNPN and CDR2 SVGIG (reference sequence). Trimming removed 2 bases at V and 4 bases at J, with 9 bases between. The CDR3 is made up of 12 amino acids. The CDR3 here is CAWSQEGYEQYF. CDR3 coding DNA: TGTGCCTGGAGTCAAGAGGGGTACGAGCAGTACTTC.